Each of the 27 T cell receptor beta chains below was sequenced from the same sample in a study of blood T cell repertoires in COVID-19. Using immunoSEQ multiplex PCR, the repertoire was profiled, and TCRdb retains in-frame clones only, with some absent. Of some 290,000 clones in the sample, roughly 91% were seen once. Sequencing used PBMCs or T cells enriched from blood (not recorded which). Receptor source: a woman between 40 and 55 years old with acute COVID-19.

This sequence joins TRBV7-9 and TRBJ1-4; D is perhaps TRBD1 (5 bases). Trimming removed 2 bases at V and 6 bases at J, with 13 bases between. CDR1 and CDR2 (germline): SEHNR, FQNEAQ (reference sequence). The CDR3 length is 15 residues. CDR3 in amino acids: CASSLISGAHEKLFF. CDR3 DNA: TGTGCCAGCAGCTTAATATCTGGGGCACATGAAAAACTGTTTTTT.

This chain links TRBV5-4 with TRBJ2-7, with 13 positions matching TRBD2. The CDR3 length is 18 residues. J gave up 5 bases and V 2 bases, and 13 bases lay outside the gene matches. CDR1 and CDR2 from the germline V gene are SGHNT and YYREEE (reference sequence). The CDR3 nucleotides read TGTGCCAGCAGCTTTAGACTAGCGGGGGGTCTACCTAACCACGAGCAGTACTTC. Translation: CASSFRLAGGLPNHEQYF.

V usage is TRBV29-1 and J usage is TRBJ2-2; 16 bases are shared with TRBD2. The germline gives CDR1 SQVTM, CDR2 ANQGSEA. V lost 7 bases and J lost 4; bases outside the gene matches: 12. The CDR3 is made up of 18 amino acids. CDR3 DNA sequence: TGCAGCGGAAACCGAGGGACTAGCGGGAGGGCCGGCACCGGGGAGCTGTTTTTT. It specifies CSGNRGTSGRAGTGELFF.

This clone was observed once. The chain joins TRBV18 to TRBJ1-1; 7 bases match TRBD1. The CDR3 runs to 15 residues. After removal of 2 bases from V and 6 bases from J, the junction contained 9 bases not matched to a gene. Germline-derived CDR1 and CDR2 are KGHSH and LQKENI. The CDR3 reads CASSPATGEASEAFF. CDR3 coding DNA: TGTGCCAGCTCACCAGCTACAGGGGAGGCGTCTGAAGCTTTCTTT.

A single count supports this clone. The CDR3 nucleotides read TGTGCCAGCCGCATATACTCGGGGGGCACTGAAGCTTTCTTT. Residues: CASRIYSGGTEAFF. The chain couples TRBV7-2 to TRBJ1-1; D perhaps matches TRBD1 (5 bases). The CDR3 has 14 amino acids. Germline V gene data show CDR1 as SGHTA and CDR2 as FQGNSA. V shed 8 bases and J shed 4 bases, with 17 bases lying between them. The full variable domain, rest sourced from reference TRBV7-2 and TRBJ1-1, is GAGVSQSPSNKVTEKGKDVELRCDPISGHTALYWYRQSLGQGLEFLIYFQGNSAPDKSGLPSDRFSAERTGGSVSTLTIQRTQQEDSAVYLCASRIYSGGTEAFFGQGTRLTVV.

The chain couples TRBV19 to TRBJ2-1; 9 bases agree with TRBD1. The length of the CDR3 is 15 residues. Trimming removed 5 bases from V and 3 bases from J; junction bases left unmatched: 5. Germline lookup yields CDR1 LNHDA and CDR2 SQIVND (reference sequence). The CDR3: CASSSGTGFYNEQFF. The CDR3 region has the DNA TGTGCCAGTAGTTCCGGGACAGGGTTCTACAATGAGCAGTTCTTC.

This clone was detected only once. CDR3 sequence reads: CASSDFQDRGKGGYTF. The DNA for the CDR3 is TGTGCCAGCAGTGATTTTCAAGACAGGGGGAAAGGCGGCTACACCTTC. V is TRBV6-1 and J is TRBJ1-2; TRBD1 matches at 9 bases. Germline lookup yields CDR1 MNHNS and CDR2 SASEGT. The ends lost 3 bases at V and 8 bases at J; junction bases unmatched: 13. The CDR3 consists of 16 residues.

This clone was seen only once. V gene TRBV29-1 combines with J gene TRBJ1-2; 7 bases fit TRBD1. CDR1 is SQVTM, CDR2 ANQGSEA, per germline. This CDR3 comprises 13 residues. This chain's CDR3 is CSIPGQGGYGYTF. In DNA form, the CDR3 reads TGCAGTATCCCGGGGCAGGGGGGCTATGGCTACACCTTC.

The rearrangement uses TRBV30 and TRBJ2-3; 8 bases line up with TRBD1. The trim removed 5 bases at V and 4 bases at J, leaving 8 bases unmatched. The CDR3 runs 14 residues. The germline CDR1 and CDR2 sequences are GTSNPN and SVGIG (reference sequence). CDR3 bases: TGTGCCTGGGGGCGAGGACAGGGACCAGATACGCAGTATTTT. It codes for CAWGRGQGPDTQYF.

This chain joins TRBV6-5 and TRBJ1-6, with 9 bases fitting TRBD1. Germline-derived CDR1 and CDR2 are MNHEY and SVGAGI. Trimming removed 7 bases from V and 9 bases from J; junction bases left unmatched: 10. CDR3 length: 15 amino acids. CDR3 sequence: CASTQTGGVGSPLHF. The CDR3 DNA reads TGTGCCAGCACCCAGACAGGGGGAGTGGGTTCACCCCTCCACTTT.

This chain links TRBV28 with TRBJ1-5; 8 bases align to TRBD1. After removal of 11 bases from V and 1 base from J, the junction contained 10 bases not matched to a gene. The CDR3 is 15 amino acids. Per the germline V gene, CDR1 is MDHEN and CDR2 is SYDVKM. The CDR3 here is CAGARTGTSNQPQHF. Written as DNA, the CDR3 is TGTGCCGGGGCGCGGACAGGGACAAGCAATCAGCCCCAGCATTTT.

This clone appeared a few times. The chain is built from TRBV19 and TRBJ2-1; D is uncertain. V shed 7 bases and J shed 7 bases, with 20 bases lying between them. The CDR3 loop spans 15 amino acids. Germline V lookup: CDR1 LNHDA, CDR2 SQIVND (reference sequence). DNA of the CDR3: TGTGCCAGTAACCCTTATCGAAGCGCAGCAAATGAGCAGTTCTTC. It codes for CASNPYRSAANEQFF.

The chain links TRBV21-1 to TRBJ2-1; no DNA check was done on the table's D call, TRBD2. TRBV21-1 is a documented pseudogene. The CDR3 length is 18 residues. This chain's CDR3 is CASSLGLAGVGRSNEQFF. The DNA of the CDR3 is TGTGCCAGCAGCCTCGGACTAGCGGGAGTGGGGCGAAGCAATGAGCAGTTCTTC.

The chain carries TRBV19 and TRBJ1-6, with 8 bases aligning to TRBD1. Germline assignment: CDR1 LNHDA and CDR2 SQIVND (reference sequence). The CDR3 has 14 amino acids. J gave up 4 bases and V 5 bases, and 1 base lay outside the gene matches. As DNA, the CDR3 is TGTGCCAGTAGTCGGGACAGGTATAATTCACCCCTCCACTTT. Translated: CASSRDRYNSPLHF.

In nucleotides, the CDR3 is TGCAGCGTTAGACAGGGGGGCAATCAGCCCCAGCATTTT. This gives the protein CSVRQGGNQPQHF. The chain uses TRBV29-1 and TRBJ1-5, with 9 bases identical to TRBD1. V lost 5 bases to trimming and J lost 2 bases; unmatched junction nucleotides: 1. There are 13 residues in the CDR3. The germline gives CDR1 SQVTM, CDR2 ANQGSEA.

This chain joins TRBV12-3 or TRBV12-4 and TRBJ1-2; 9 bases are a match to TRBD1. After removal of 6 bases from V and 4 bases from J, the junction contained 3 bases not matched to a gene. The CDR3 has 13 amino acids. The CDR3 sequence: CASSPTGGYGYTF. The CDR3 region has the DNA TGTGCCAGCAGCCCGACAGGGGGCTATGGCTACACCTTC.

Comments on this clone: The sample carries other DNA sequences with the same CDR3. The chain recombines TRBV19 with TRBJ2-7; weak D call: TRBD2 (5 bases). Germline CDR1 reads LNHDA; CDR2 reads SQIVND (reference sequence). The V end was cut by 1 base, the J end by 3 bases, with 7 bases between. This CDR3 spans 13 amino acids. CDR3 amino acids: CASSIGRGYEQYF. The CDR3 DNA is TGTGCCAGTAGTATAGGACGGGGCTACGAGCAGTACTTC. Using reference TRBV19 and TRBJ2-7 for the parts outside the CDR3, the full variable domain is DGGITQSPKYLFRKEGQNVTLSCEQNLNHDAMYWYRQDPGQGLRLIYYSQIVNDFQKGDIAEGYSVSREKKESFPLTVTSAQKNPTAFYLCASSIGRGYEQYFGPGTRLTVT.

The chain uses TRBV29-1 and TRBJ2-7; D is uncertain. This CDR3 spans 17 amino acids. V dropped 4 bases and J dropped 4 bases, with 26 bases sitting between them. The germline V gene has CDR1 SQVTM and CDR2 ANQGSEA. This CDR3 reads CSVGPVLGERPDYEQYF. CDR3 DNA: TGCAGCGTTGGACCCGTTTTAGGAGAGCGCCCAGATTACGAGCAGTACTTC.

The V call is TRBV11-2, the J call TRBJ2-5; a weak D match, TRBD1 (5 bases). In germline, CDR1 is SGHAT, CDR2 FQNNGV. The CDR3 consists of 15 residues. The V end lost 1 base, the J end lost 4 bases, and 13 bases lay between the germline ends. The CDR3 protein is CASSLGSGPPETQYF. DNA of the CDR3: TGTGCCAGCAGCTTAGGTTCAGGGCCCCCAGAGACCCAGTACTTC.

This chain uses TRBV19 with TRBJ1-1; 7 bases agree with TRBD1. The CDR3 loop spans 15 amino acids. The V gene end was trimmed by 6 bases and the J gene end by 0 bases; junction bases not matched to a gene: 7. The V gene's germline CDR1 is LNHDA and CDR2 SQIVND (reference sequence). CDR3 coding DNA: TGTGCCAGTAGGACAGGGAACTGGATGAACACTGAAGCTTTCTTT. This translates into CASRTGNWMNTEAFF.

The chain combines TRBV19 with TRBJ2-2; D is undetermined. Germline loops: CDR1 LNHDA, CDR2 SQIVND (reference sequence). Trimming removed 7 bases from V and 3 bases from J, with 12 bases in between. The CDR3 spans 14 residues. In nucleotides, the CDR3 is TGTGCCAGTACCATCCTAAGTGACACCGGGGAGCTGTTTTTT. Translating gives CASTILSDTGELFF.

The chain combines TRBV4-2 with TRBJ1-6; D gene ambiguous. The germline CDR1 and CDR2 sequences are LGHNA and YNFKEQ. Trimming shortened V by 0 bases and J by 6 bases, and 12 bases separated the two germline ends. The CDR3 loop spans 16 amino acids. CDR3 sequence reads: CASSQEISFSNSPLHF. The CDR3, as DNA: TGTGCCAGCAGCCAAGAAATCAGTTTTTCTAATTCACCCCTCCACTTT.

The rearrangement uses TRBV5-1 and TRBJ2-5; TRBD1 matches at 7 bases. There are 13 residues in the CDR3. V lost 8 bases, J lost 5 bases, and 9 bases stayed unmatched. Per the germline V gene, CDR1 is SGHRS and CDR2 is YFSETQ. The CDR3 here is CASRQGGEETQYF. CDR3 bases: TGCGCCAGTAGACAGGGTGGGGAGGAGACCCAGTACTTC.

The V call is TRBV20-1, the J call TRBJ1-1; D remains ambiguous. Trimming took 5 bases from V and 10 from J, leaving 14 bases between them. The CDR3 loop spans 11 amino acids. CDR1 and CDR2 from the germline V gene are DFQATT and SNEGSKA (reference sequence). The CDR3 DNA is TGCAGTGCTGCGGCCAAGTTAGGAGCTTTCTTT. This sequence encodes CSAAAKLGAFF.

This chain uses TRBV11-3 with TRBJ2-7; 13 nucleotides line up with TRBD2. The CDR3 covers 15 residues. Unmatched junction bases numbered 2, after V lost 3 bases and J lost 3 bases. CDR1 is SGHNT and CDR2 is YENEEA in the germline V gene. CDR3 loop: CASSLGLAGIYEQYF. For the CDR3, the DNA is TGTGCCAGCAGCTTGGGACTAGCGGGAATCTACGAGCAGTACTTC.

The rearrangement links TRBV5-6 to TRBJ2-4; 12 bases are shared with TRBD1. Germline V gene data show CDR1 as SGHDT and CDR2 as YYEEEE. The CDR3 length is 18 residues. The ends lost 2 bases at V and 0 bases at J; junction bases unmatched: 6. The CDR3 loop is CASSFGTGGAGAKNIQYF. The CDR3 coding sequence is TGTGCCAGCAGCTTCGGGACAGGGGGCGCGGGAGCCAAAAACATTCAGTACTTC.

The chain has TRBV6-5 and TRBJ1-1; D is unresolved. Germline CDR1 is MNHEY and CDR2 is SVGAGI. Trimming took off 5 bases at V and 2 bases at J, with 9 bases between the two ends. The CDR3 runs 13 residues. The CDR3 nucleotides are TGTGCCAGCAGTAACAATCCCAACACTGAAGCTTTCTTT. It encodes CASSNNPNTEAFF.